This T cell receptor beta chain was profiled in a study of blood T cell repertoires in COVID-19. This table comes from immunoSEQ multiplex PCR, and its TCRdb copy is limited to in-frame clones, with some not included. The sample includes under 150,000 clones, over 75% of them seen just once. CDR1 and CDR2 (germline): LGHNA, YNFKEQ. This CDR3 is 19 amino acids long. V lost 3 bases to trimming and J lost 3 bases, with 23 bases between them. Source material: PBMCs or T cells enriched from blood (not recorded which). This sequence joins TRBV4-2 and TRBJ2-2; a weak D match, TRBD2 (7 bases). This receptor was obtained from a man aged 45-60 years in a cohort exposed to, infected with or recovered from COVID-19 (not recorded which). Here the CDR3 reads CASSQGAGAPRFDTGELFF. CDR3 sequence (DNA): TGTGCCAGCAGCCAGGGGGCGGGGGCACCCCGGTTCGACACCGGGGAGCTGTTTTTT.